The 30 T cell receptor beta chains in this list originate from one sample, sequenced in a study of CD8 T cells in ankylosing spondylitis. TCRdb re-called the 5' RACE reads with MiXCR, one entry per CDR3 protein. Altogether approximately 42,000 distinct CDR3 sequences are present, 3.5% to 4% being singletons, with the ten largest covering about 4%. Sequenced: blood, either unsorted or a sorted T cell fraction (not recorded which). The source is a female donor with ankylosing spondylitis or in good health (not recorded which).

The V call is TRBV9, the J call TRBJ2-1; 10 positions agree with TRBD1. CDR3 length equals 15 residues. The V gene's germline CDR1 is SGDLS and CDR2 YYNGEE. Germline trimming cut 3 bases from V and 8 bases from J; bases unmatched to any gene: 8. The chain's CDR3 is CASSARDRGGDEQFF. CDR3 DNA: TGTGCCAGCAGCGCCCGGGACAGGGGCGGTGATGAGCAGTTCTTC.

This clonotype showed up many times. The chain uses TRBV9 and TRBJ2-3; 8 positions agree with TRBD2. CDR3 size: 19 residues. V lost 0 bases to trimming and J lost 1 base; unmatched junction nucleotides: 13. In germline, CDR1 is SGDLS, CDR2 YYNGEE. CDR3: CASSVEVGPLAGRTDTQYF. DNA for the CDR3: TGTGCCAGCAGCGTAGAGGTAGGCCCCTTAGCGGGGCGCACAGATACGCAGTATTTT.

This clonotype was seen ten or more times. The V gene is TRBV9, the J gene TRBJ2-1, with a weak D call TRBD2 (5 bases). This CDR3 has 15 amino acids. CDR1 is SGDLS, CDR2 YYNGEE, per germline. The V and J ends lost 0 bases and 0 bases respectively, with 7 bases between them. The DNA of the CDR3 is TGTGCCAGCAGCGTAGAAGACTACTCCTACAATGAGCAGTTCTTC. This encodes CASSVEDYSYNEQFF.

This clonotype was recorded at least ten times. The chain is built from TRBV9 and TRBJ2-3; D unclear. CDR3 length: 14 residues. Trimming took off 1 base at V and 2 bases at J, with 8 bases between the two ends. Per the germline V gene, CDR1 is SGDLS and CDR2 is YYNGEE. The chain's CDR3 is CASSVIPTTDTQYF. The CDR3 coding sequence is TGTGCCAGCAGCGTAATCCCCACCACAGATACGCAGTATTTT.

This clonotype is medium-sized. J is TRBJ2-1 and V is TRBV9, with D perhaps given as TRBD1 or TRBD2 (5 bases each). Trimming took off 7 bases at V and 7 bases at J, with 15 bases between the two ends. CDR3 length equals 13 residues. Germline assignment: CDR1 SGDLS and CDR2 YYNGEE. CDR3 nucleotide sequence: TGTGCCAGCTCGGTGGGGCCGGGAAATGAGCAGTTCTTC. Protein: CASSVGPGNEQFF.

The chain uses TRBV9 and TRBJ2-3; no definite D call. The CDR3 covers 16 residues. Between the trimmed V and J ends, which lost 5 bases and 2 bases, there was a span of 18 bases. The germline gives CDR1 SGDLS, CDR2 YYNGEE. The CDR3 region is CASSRRPLLPTDTQYF. CDR3 coding DNA: TGTGCCAGCAGTCGAAGACCACTACTCCCCACAGATACGCAGTATTTT. The variable domain in full, with the rest retrieved from reference TRBV9 and TRBJ2-3, is DSGVTQTPKHLITATGQRVTLRCSPRSGDLSVYWYQQSLDQGLQFLIQYYNGEERAKGNILERFSAQQFPDLHSELNLSSLELGDSALYFCASSRRPLLPTDTQYFGPGTRLTVL.

The chain uses TRBV9 and TRBJ1-2; D not certain. Germline CDR1 is SGDLS and CDR2 is YYNGEE. This CDR3 region has 13 residues. Between the trimmed V and J ends, which lost 0 bases and 6 bases, there was a span of 9 bases. The CDR3 DNA follows: TGTGCCAGCAGCGTAGGGACTATCGATGGCTACACCTTC. Its translation: CASSVGTIDGYTF.

This clonotype was observed many times. The V gene is TRBV9, the J gene TRBJ2-1; D is perhaps TRBD1 or TRBD2 (6 bases each). Germline CDR1 SGDLS, CDR2 YYNGEE. The CDR3 covers 16 residues. Trimming cost V 0 bases and J 2 bases, with 12 bases left between them. The CDR3 DNA reads TGTGCCAGCAGCGTAGAAGGGGGGCAAACCTACAATGAGCAGTTCTTC. It is translated as CASSVEGGQTYNEQFF.

This clonotype rates as medium-sized (0.01 to 0.1%). This chain links TRBV9 with TRBJ1-6; a weak D match, TRBD1 (5 bases). This CDR3 is built from 14 residues. Trimming removed 4 bases from V and 6 bases from J, with 11 bases in between. CDR1 is SGDLS, CDR2 YYNGEE, per germline. The CDR3, as DNA: TGTGCCAGCAGCACTGGGACCCCTAATTCACCCCTCCACTTT. The encoded protein is CASSTGTPNSPLHF.

This clonotype was seen more than once but under ten times. The chain recombines TRBV9 with TRBJ1-6; D is unclear. V gave up 3 bases and J gave up 6 bases, with 10 bases separating them. Germline CDR1 SGDLS, CDR2 YYNGEE. The length of the CDR3 is 14 residues. CDR3 protein: CASSERHVNSPLHF. As DNA, the CDR3 is TGTGCCAGCAGCGAGAGACATGTTAATTCACCCCTCCACTTT.

This clonotype was detected a few times. The chain is built from TRBV21-1 and TRBJ1-1; the table assigns TRBD1, which was not confirmed against the DNA. TRBV21-1 is a documented pseudogene. This CDR3 region has 17 residues. The CDR3 coding sequence is TGTGCCAGCAGCGCCCGGACAGGGGGATTGGGACCCACTGAAGCTTTCTTT. As protein: CASSARTGGLGPTEAFF.

Many counts were recorded for this clonotype. The chain couples TRBV9 to TRBJ2-5; 8 nucleotides agree with TRBD2. The CDR3 totals 14 residues. CDR1 and CDR2 (germline): SGDLS, YYNGEE. Trimming cost V 2 bases and J 5 bases; bases outside gene matches: 5. The chain's CDR3 is CASSVTGGPETQYF. CDR3 bases: TGTGCCAGCAGCGTCACGGGGGGGCCTGAGACCCAGTACTTC.

This clonotype has ten or more counts. V and J are TRBV9 and TRBJ2-3, with TRBD1 as a possible D gene (5 bases). This CDR3 contains 15 residues. Germline CDR1 SGDLS, CDR2 YYNGEE. V was pared by 4 bases and J by 4 bases, with 16 bases between. The CDR3 sequence: CASSLQAGSPDTQYF. CDR3 nucleotide sequence: TGTGCCAGCAGCCTCCAGGCAGGGTCCCCAGATACGCAGTATTTT. Looking up the rest from reference TRBV9 and TRBJ2-3 gives the full variable domain: DSGVTQTPKHLITATGQRVTLRCSPRSGDLSVYWYQQSLDQGLQFLIQYYNGEERAKGNILERFSAQQFPDLHSELNLSSLELGDSALYFCASSLQAGSPDTQYFGPGTRLTVL.

Turning to this clonotype: This could be a read error, since a much larger clone is one nucleotide away. The rearrangement links TRBV9 to TRBJ2-3; the D is unclear. CDR1 is SGDLS and CDR2 is YYNGEE in the germline V gene. The CDR3 loop spans 13 amino acids. The CDR3 is CASDMGSGDTRYF. DNA for the CDR3: TGTGCCAGCGATATGGGGTCAGGAGATACGCGGTATTTT.

This clonotype was detected many times. The chain joins TRBV11-2 to TRBJ2-5, with 9 bases aligning to TRBD2. This CDR3 contains 21 residues. The germline V gene encodes CDR1 SGHAT and CDR2 FQNNGV. The V segment lost 5 bases and the J segment 1 base; nucleotides outside the gene matches: 23. CDR3 sequence reads: CASSPTGGRAGGLPRQETQYF. The CDR3 DNA sequence: TGTGCCAGCAGCCCGACGGGAGGCCGAGCGGGGGGCCTTCCTCGCCAAGAGACCCAGTACTTC.

This clonotype was counted ten times or more. V and J are TRBV9 and TRBJ1-1; D remains unclear. Trimming left V 3 bases short and J 5 bases short, with 8 bases between. This CDR3 has 12 amino acids. Looked up from germline, CDR1 is SGDLS and CDR2 is YYNGEE. The CDR3: CASSEPGTEAFF. CDR3 DNA sequence: TGTGCCAGCAGCGAACCCGGAACTGAAGCTTTCTTT.

This clonotype has a handful of counts. The chain couples TRBV9 to TRBJ1-1, with D uncertain. The CDR3 runs 14 residues. The V gene's germline CDR1 is SGDLS and CDR2 YYNGEE. V lost 2 bases, J lost 5 bases, and 13 bases lay in between. CDR3 nucleotide sequence: TGTGCCAGCAGCGTTAGTCTACGAGTAACTGAAGCTTTCTTT. Its protein is CASSVSLRVTEAFF.

This clonotype was counted at least ten times. This rearrangement joins TRBV9 to TRBJ1-2; no reliable D call. V lost 2 bases to trimming and J lost 7 bases, with 12 bases between them. The CDR3 spans 13 residues. Germline V CDR1 and CDR2: SGDLS, YYNGEE. The CDR3 spells CASSVTTRGGYTF. The CDR3 nucleotides are TGTGCCAGCAGCGTGACTACTCGGGGTGGCTACACCTTC.

The chain combines TRBV9 with TRBJ2-2; D not resolved. V gave up 0 bases and J gave up 3 bases, with 6 bases separating them. Germline values: CDR1 SGDLS, CDR2 YYNGEE. The CDR3 length is 14 residues. CDR3 sequence (DNA): TGTGCCAGCAGCGTAGTAGCCCACACCGGGGAGCTGTTTTTT. Residues: CASSVVAHTGELFF.

This clonotype was detected ten times or more. V and J are TRBV9 and TRBJ1-5; D is perhaps TRBD1 (5 bases). The CDR3 spans 13 residues. V lost 1 base to trimming and J lost 6 bases, with 8 bases between them. Germline V gene data show CDR1 as SGDLS and CDR2 as YYNGEE. The CDR3 protein is CASSVQGTQPQHF. As DNA, the CDR3 is TGTGCCAGCAGCGTACAAGGGACTCAGCCCCAGCATTTT.

This clonotype occurred many times. The chain recombines TRBV9 with TRBJ2-2; 10 bases are shared with TRBD2. J lost 3 bases, V lost 2 bases, and 1 base had no gene match. CDR1 is SGDLS and CDR2 is YYNGEE in the germline V gene. This CDR3 comprises 15 residues. For the CDR3, the DNA is TGTGCCAGCAGCGTTCTAGCGGGAGACACCGGGGAGCTGTTTTTT. As protein: CASSVLAGDTGELFF.

Many counts were recorded for this clonotype. The genes are TRBV9 and TRBJ2-3; 7 nucleotides line up with TRBD2. There are 16 residues in the CDR3. The trim removed 0 bases at V and 6 bases at J, leaving 10 bases unmatched. Germline V gene data show CDR1 as SGDLS and CDR2 as YYNGEE. CDR3 sequence: CASSVGPGPGGDTQYF. The CDR3 nucleotides read TGTGCCAGCAGCGTAGGGCCGGGGCCCGGGGGGGATACGCAGTATTTT.

This clonotype was observed at least ten times. The V and J genes are TRBV9 and TRBJ1-4; possibly TRBD1 for D (6 bases). The CDR3 is 15 residues long. V dropped 2 bases and J dropped 3 bases, with 11 bases sitting between them. Per germline, CDR1 SGDLS and CDR2 YYNGEE. The CDR3 sequence is CASSVGTPSNEKLFF. The CDR3 DNA reads as TGTGCCAGCAGCGTCGGGACACCATCTAATGAAAAACTGTTTTTT. Full variable domain (rest looked up from reference TRBV9 and TRBJ1-4): DSGVTQTPKHLITATGQRVTLRCSPRSGDLSVYWYQQSLDQGLQFLIQYYNGEERAKGNILERFSAQQFPDLHSELNLSSLELGDSALYFCASSVGTPSNEKLFFGSGTQLSVL.

This clonotype was counted many times. The junction departs from germline at one end; a sequencing error may be responsible. The V and J genes are TRBV9 and TRBJ2-7; possible D gene TRBD2, 5 bases. The CDR3 totals 15 residues. CDR1 SGDLS and CDR2 YYNGEE come from the germline V gene. The CDR3 sequence: CASSRMAGRSYEQYF. The CDR3 coding sequence is TGTGCAAGCAGCCGGATGGCGGGCCGATCCTACGAGCAGTACTTC. Based on the CDR3 plus reference TRBV9 and TRBJ2-7, the full variable domain is DSGVTQTPKHLITATGQRVTLRCSPRSGDLSVYWYQQSLDQGLQFLIQYYNGEERAKGNILERFSAQQFPDLHSELNLSSLELGDSALYFCASSRMAGRSYEQYFGPGTRLTVT.

The rearrangement uses TRBV9 and TRBJ2-3, with D perhaps being TRBD1 or TRBD2 (5 bases each). V was cut by 0 bases and J by 2 bases, with 10 bases left in between. The CDR3 sequence is 15 residues long. The germline CDR1 and CDR2 sequences are SGDLS and YYNGEE. CDR3 sequence (DNA): TGTGCCAGCAGCGTAGTGGGGACGGACACAGATACGCAGTATTTT. Its protein is CASSVVGTDTDTQYF. Based on the CDR3 plus reference TRBV9 and TRBJ2-3, the full variable domain is DSGVTQTPKHLITATGQRVTLRCSPRSGDLSVYWYQQSLDQGLQFLIQYYNGEERAKGNILERFSAQQFPDLHSELNLSSLELGDSALYFCASSVVGTDTDTQYFGPGTRLTVL.

There are many counts of this clonotype. This chain links TRBV9 with TRBJ2-6, with no clear D. CDR3 size: 15 residues. V was cut by 4 bases and J by 4 bases, with 12 bases left in between. Germline V lookup: CDR1 SGDLS, CDR2 YYNGEE. The CDR3 nucleotides read TGTGCCAGCAGCCCCGACTCCCGGGGGGCCAACGTCCTGACTTTC. This codes for CASSPDSRGANVLTF.

This clonotype was observed many times. The CDR3 region has the DNA TGTGCCAGCAGCGTAGAAGCAAGCCCGAACACTGAAGCTTTCTTT. It specifies CASSVEASPNTEAFF. The chain joins TRBV9 to TRBJ1-1; D is ambiguous. Trimming pared 0 bases from V and 1 base from J, leaving 10 bases between. Germline lookup yields CDR1 SGDLS and CDR2 YYNGEE. This CDR3 comprises 15 residues.

In this sample, this clonotype turned up many times. This chain uses TRBV9 with TRBJ2-2; TRBD1 might be the D (6 bases). V shed 3 bases and J shed 3 bases, with 6 bases lying between them. The CDR3 loop spans 13 amino acids. CDR1 SGDLS and CDR2 YYNGEE come from the germline V gene. The CDR3 region is CASSDRDTGELFF. In nucleotides, the CDR3 is TGTGCCAGCAGCGACAGGGACACCGGGGAGCTGTTTTTT.

This clonotype was recorded at least ten times. The rearrangement links TRBV9 to TRBJ1-2; 7 nucleotides align to TRBD1. CDR3 length equals 14 residues. CDR1 SGDLS and CDR2 YYNGEE come from the germline V gene. Trimming cost V 3 bases and J 13 bases; bases outside gene matches: 15. For the CDR3, the DNA is TGTGCCAGCAGCGAGTATCTCAGGGGGGGACTTTGCACCTTC. Amino acid sequence: CASSEYLRGGLCTF.

This clonotype was found a few times. This rearrangement joins TRBV9 to TRBJ1-3, with D perhaps matching TRBD1 (5 bases). V dropped 4 bases and J dropped 4 bases, with 12 bases sitting between them. The CDR3 is 14 amino acids. The germline CDR1 and CDR2 sequences are SGDLS and YYNGEE. CDR3 bases: TGTGCCAGCAGCCTAGCAGGGCGGGGAAACACCATATATTTT. Translating it yields CASSLAGRGNTIYF.